This T cell receptor (beta chain) derives from a study of blood T cell repertoires in COVID-19. Background on the study: The United States, Italy and Spain provided the acute and convalescent COVID-19 samples. Nucleic acid was either cDNA or gDNA, and it came from T cells, B-cell-depleted T cells, or PBMCs.

Methods used by the authors: Scientists estimated how many nucleated cells there were by amplifying reference gene primers. Clones were sequenced by immunoSEQ multiplex PCR, and TCRdb holds only the in-frame ones, with some missing. That table is the source of V, J and clone size, and D and trimming were worked out from the DNA. The sample consists of tens of thousands of clones, roughly 86% of them appearing once. This TCR derives from a human donor with active COVID-19. The donor label of this sample is uncertain. Sequencing was carried out using peripheral blood.

This chain's CDR3 is CASSQGGGSNYGYTF. The CDR3 DNA reads as TGTGCCAGCAGCCAAGGCGGTGGGTCAAACTATGGCTACACCTTC. The rearrangement joins TRBV3-1 (or the pseudogene TRBV3-2) to TRBJ1-2, with unresolved D. Germline V gene data show CDR1 as LGHDT and CDR2 as YNNKEL (reference sequence). The CDR3 runs 15 residues. Trimming pared 1 base from V and 2 bases from J, leaving 11 bases between.